The 28 T cell receptor beta chains below were found in one sample sequenced in a study of Ad26.COV2.S vaccination and SARS-CoV-2 variants. The treatment denotes: 19 received Ad26.COV2.S at low or high dose, single or two shots; roughly five received placebo; per-sample allocation not given. Vaccine and placebo recipients were sampled on day 63 after the first injection. This table comes from immunoSEQ multiplex PCR, and its TCRdb copy is limited to in-frame clones, with some not included. This table has a few hundred thousand clones, 83% appearing once. The specimen comprised peripheral blood, sampled in a trial of Ad26.COV2.S vaccine versus placebo. The source of these receptors is a person between 18 and 65 years old who received the Ad26.COV2.S COVID-19 vaccine or a placebo.

On this clone: Other DNA sequences from this sample encode an identical CDR3 as well. The chain recombines TRBV7-9 with TRBJ1-5; D gene unclear. The V gene lost 3 bases and the J gene lost 0 bases, with 6 bases spanning the gap. There are 14 residues in the CDR3. Germline loops: CDR1 SEHNR, CDR2 FQNEAQ (reference sequence). CDR3 loop: CASSLGYSNQPQHF. The CDR3 nucleotides read TGTGCCAGCAGCTTGGGATATAGCAATCAGCCCCAGCATTTT.

The chain employs TRBV5-6 and TRBJ2-1; the match to TRBD1 covers 7 bases. This CDR3 has 16 amino acids. Germline CDR1 SGHDT, CDR2 YYEEEE. V shed 2 bases, J shed 7 bases, and the junction held 12 bases outside the gene matches. CDR3 DNA: TGTGCCAGCAGCTTTGAATTGGACAGGAAAGGGAATGAGCAGTTCTTC. Residues: CASSFELDRKGNEQFF.

This rearrangement joins TRBV6-5 to TRBJ2-7; 11 positions match TRBD2. V lost 6 bases to trimming and J lost 3 bases; unmatched junction nucleotides: 7. This CDR3 has 15 amino acids. Per the germline V gene, CDR1 is MNHEY and CDR2 is SVGAGI. This CDR3 is CASRVAGGPFYEQYF. CDR3 coding DNA: TGTGCCAGCAGGGTAGCGGGGGGGCCTTTCTACGAGCAGTACTTC.

This chain joins TRBV7-9 and TRBJ2-2; 12 bases match TRBD2. Germline CDR1 SEHNR, CDR2 FQNEAQ (reference sequence). Losses at the gene ends were 6 bases for V and 5 bases for J; bases not matched to a gene: 10. This CDR3 spans 17 amino acids. Written as DNA, the CDR3 is TGTGCCAGCAGGACCCTAGCGGGAGGGCCTAAAACCGGGGAGCTGTTTTTT. Protein sequence: CASRTLAGGPKTGELFF.

V and J are TRBV5-1 and TRBJ1-2; the D is unclear. CDR1 SGHRS and CDR2 YFSETQ come from the germline V gene. V dropped 3 bases and J dropped 5 bases, with 17 bases sitting between them. This CDR3 contains 15 residues. This chain's CDR3 is CASSSAPTREYGYTF. The CDR3 DNA reads as TGCGCCAGCAGCTCCGCCCCAACTAGGGAGTATGGCTACACCTTC.

This chain links TRBV11-2 with TRBJ1-3, with D maybe TRBD1 (6 bases). The ends were cut back, 5 bases at V and 5 bases at J, with 16 bases in the middle. Germline values: CDR1 SGHAT, CDR2 FQNNGV. This CDR3 region has 15 residues. CDR3 DNA sequence: TGTGCCAGCAGCCCGCGCGGGGGCCTTCGAAACACCATATATTTT. Translated: CASSPRGGLRNTIYF.

The chain is built from TRBV15 and TRBJ2-7; D could derive from TRBD1 or TRBD2 (6 bases each). This CDR3 contains 15 residues. V was trimmed by 0 bases and J by 4 bases, leaving 13 bases between them. Germline CDR1 is LNHNV and CDR2 is YYDKDF (reference sequence). CDR3 nucleotides: TGTGCCACCAGCAGAGAACTCGGGGGCCATTACGAGCAGTACTTC. It yields the protein CATSRELGGHYEQYF.

This clone was seen just once. The rearrangement uses TRBV10-3 and TRBJ1-1; 8 bases are a match to TRBD1. The germline V gene encodes CDR1 ENHRY and CDR2 SYGVKD. The CDR3 covers 13 residues. V dropped 6 bases and J dropped 5; count of bases not matched to a gene: 5. The CDR3 bases are TGTGCCATCAGGGGACAGGTGAGGACTGAAGCTTTCTTT. It translates to CAIRGQVRTEAFF.

A note on this clone: Other DNA variants within this sample encode the same CDR3. In nucleotides, the CDR3 is TGCGCCAGCAGCTTGACAGGGGGCACTGAAGCTTTCTTT. Its protein is CASSLTGGTEAFF. The chain recombines TRBV5-1 with TRBJ1-1, with TRBD1 matching 8 bases. V trimming: 1 base; J trimming: 4 bases; junction bases outside the gene matches: 0. The CDR3 has 13 amino acids. CDR1 and CDR2 (germline): SGHRS, YFSETQ.

The V and J genes are TRBV10-2 and TRBJ1-1; D is uncertain. The germline V and J ends were trimmed by 1 base and 2 bases, with 5 bases remaining between them. The CDR3 is 13 residues long. Germline loops: CDR1 WSHSY, CDR2 SAAADI. The CDR3 reads CASSEWGNTEAFF. The CDR3 DNA reads as TGCGCCAGCAGTGAGTGGGGAAACACTGAAGCTTTCTTT.

The rearrangement uses TRBV4-1 and TRBJ2-1, with 7 bases aligning to TRBD2. This CDR3 spans 16 amino acids. The junction had 4 bases not matched to a gene; V was cut back by 2 bases and J by 0 bases. CDR1 MGHRA and CDR2 YSYEKL come from the germline V gene. The CDR3 nucleotides are TGCGCCAGCAGCCAAATAGCGGGTCGCTCCTACAATGAGCAGTTCTTC. This gives the protein CASSQIAGRSYNEQFF.

The chain employs TRBV7-9 and TRBJ2-1, with D unclear. This CDR3 comprises 16 residues. CDR1 SEHNR and CDR2 FQNEAQ come from the germline V gene (reference sequence). V dropped 0 bases and J dropped 6 bases, with 15 bases sitting between them. CDR3 coding DNA: TGTGCCAGCAGCTTAGCAGGCCTTAGTGTAATCAATGAGCAGTTCTTC. The encoded protein is CASSLAGLSVINEQFF.

This chain uses TRBV29-1 with TRBJ2-3; 7 nucleotides line up with TRBD1. The CDR3 is made up of 14 amino acids. Germline CDR1 reads SQVTM; CDR2 reads ANQGSEA. After removal of 7 bases from V and 2 bases from J, the junction contained 9 bases not matched to a gene. The CDR3: CSGTRDRNTDTQYF. CDR3 DNA sequence: TGCAGCGGAACCAGGGACAGAAACACAGATACGCAGTATTTT.

The J gene is TRBJ2-3, the V gene TRBV7-9; 8 nucleotides line up with TRBD2. Germline V gives CDR1 SEHNR, CDR2 FQNEAQ (reference sequence). The CDR3 contains 14 residues. Unmatched junction bases numbered 1, after V lost 5 bases and J lost 0 bases. CDR3 residues: CASSRGGSTDTQYF. Written as DNA, the CDR3 is TGTGCCAGCAGCCGGGGGGGCAGCACAGATACGCAGTATTTT.

The chain uses TRBV19 and TRBJ2-7; either TRBD1 or TRBD2 may fit D (5 bases each). The V gene lost 1 base and the J gene lost 2 bases, with 9 bases spanning the gap. There are 14 residues in the CDR3. Germline assignment: CDR1 LNHDA and CDR2 SQIVND (reference sequence). The CDR3 nucleotides read TGTGCCAGTAGTATAGGGGGGACCACCTACGAGCAGTACTTC. This encodes CASSIGGTTYEQYF.

The chain recombines TRBV5-1 with TRBJ1-4; D is perhaps TRBD1 (5 bases). The germline CDR1 and CDR2 sequences are SGHRS and YFSETQ. The V gene lost 3 bases and the J gene lost 8 bases, with 20 bases spanning the gap. The CDR3 extends over 16 amino acids. Written as DNA, the CDR3 is TGCGCCAGCAGCTCAGCCGCCGGGACCTATCTCGAAAAACTGTTTTTT. The encoded protein is CASSSAAGTYLEKLFF.

The sample holds a few counts of this clone. The gene calls are TRBV9 and TRBJ2-1; no firm D call. The CDR3 loop spans 13 amino acids. Germline-derived CDR1 and CDR2 are SGDLS and YYNGEE. V shed 1 base and J shed 7 bases, with 9 bases lying between them. The CDR3 nucleotides read TGTGCCAGCAGCGTAAACGTGGGGAATGAGCAGTTCTTC. This sequence encodes CASSVNVGNEQFF.

The J gene is TRBJ1-2, the V gene TRBV6-2 or TRBV6-3; D is uncertain. CDR3 length: 14 amino acids. Germline V CDR1 and CDR2: MNHEY, SVGEGT. V was shortened by 6 bases and J by 8 bases, with 19 bases between the two germline ends. CDR3 loop: CASSTLDRARGYTF. The CDR3 coding sequence is TGTGCCAGCAGCACCCTAGACCGGGCGAGAGGCTACACCTTC.

The chain joins TRBV7-2 to TRBJ2-3; D is unresolved. The CDR3 length is 13 residues. V lost 7 bases and J 1 base, leaving 9 bases between the germline ends. Per germline, CDR1 SGHTA and CDR2 FQGNSA. The CDR3 loop is CASTPYRTDTQYF. The CDR3 bases are TGTGCCAGCACCCCATATCGCACAGATACGCAGTATTTT.

The chain is built from TRBV10-3 and TRBJ2-3; weak D call: TRBD1 (5 bases). There are 13 residues in the CDR3. Germline values: CDR1 ENHRY, CDR2 SYGVKD. V lost 4 bases, J lost 4 bases, and 9 bases lay in between. As DNA, the CDR3 is TGTGCCATCAGTGTGGGGCTATCAGATACGCAGTATTTT. Translating gives CAISVGLSDTQYF.

The gene calls are TRBV18 and TRBJ1-1; TRBD1 aligns across 8 bases. Germline CDR1 reads KGHSH; CDR2 reads LQKENI. The CDR3 has 15 residues. The V segment lost 0 bases and the J segment 5 bases; nucleotides outside the gene matches: 5. CDR3 nucleotide sequence: TGTGCCAGCTCACCACCAGGACAGGGTGATACTGAAGCTTTCTTT. Translation: CASSPPGQGDTEAFF.

This clone was counted only a few times. Written as DNA, the CDR3 is TGTGCCAGCAGTCCACCGGGACTTGAGCAGTACTTC. Protein sequence: CASSPPGLEQYF. This rearrangement joins TRBV12-3 or TRBV12-4 to TRBJ2-7; D possibly corresponds to TRBD2 (6 bases). V shed 5 bases and J shed 7 bases, with 12 bases lying between them. CDR3 length: 12 residues.

The V gene is TRBV5-4, the J gene TRBJ2-5; TRBD2 is a possible D gene (6 bases). The CDR3 sequence is 16 residues long. Germline V gives CDR1 SGHNT, CDR2 YYREEE (reference sequence). V lost 0 bases and J lost 1, with 13 bases in between. DNA of the CDR3: TGTGCCAGCAGCTTGGGGGGGACTTTTAGCCAAGAGACCCAGTACTTC. Its translation is CASSLGGTFSQETQYF. The full variable domain, completed using reference TRBV5-4 and TRBJ2-5, is ETGVTQSPTHLIKTRGQQVTLRCSSQSGHNTVSWYQQALGQGPQFIFQYYREEENGRGNFPPRFSGLQFPNYSSELNVNALELDDSALYLCASSLGGTFSQETQYFGPGTRLLVL.

This chain uses TRBV15 with TRBJ1-5; the match to TRBD1 covers 11 bases. The ends lost 1 base at V and 3 bases at J; junction bases unmatched: 8. CDR3 size: 18 residues. Germline V gene sequence: CDR1 LNHNV, CDR2 YYDKDF (reference sequence). This CDR3 is CATSRGWTGGLDNQPQHF. The CDR3 region has the DNA TGTGCCACCAGCAGAGGATGGACAGGGGGCTTGGACAATCAGCCCCAGCATTTT.

This clone turned up a few times. The V call is TRBV10-2, the J call TRBJ2-7; D gene uncertain. Between the trimmed V and J ends, which lost 8 bases and 3 bases, there was a span of 11 bases. This CDR3 spans 12 amino acids. CDR1 WSHSY and CDR2 SAAADI come from the germline V gene. The CDR3 DNA reads TGCGCCAGCTTCGGCGATTACTACGAGCAGTACTTC. This translates into CASFGDYYEQYF.

This rearrangement joins TRBV12-3 or TRBV12-4 to TRBJ1-3, with D unresolved. This CDR3 has 13 residues. Trimming shortened V by 3 bases and J by 4 bases, and 7 bases separated the two germline ends. CDR3 nucleotides: TGTGCCAGCAGTTTGCAGGAAGGAAACACCATATATTTT. This translates into CASSLQEGNTIYF.

The chain employs TRBV6-5 and TRBJ2-1; 11 bases map to TRBD2. The CDR3 runs 15 residues. J lost 0 bases, V lost 6 bases, and 1 base had no gene match. CDR1 is MNHEY, CDR2 SVGAGI, per germline. CDR3 loop: CASSTSGSSYNEQFF. DNA of the CDR3: TGTGCCAGCAGCACTAGCGGGAGCTCCTACAATGAGCAGTTCTTC.

The J gene is TRBJ1-5, the V gene TRBV15; 7 nucleotides match TRBD1. CDR3 length: 17 residues. After removal of 3 bases from V and 3 bases from J, the junction contained 11 bases not matched to a gene. Germline CDR1 and CDR2: LNHNV and YYDKDF (reference sequence). CDR3 DNA: TGTGCCACCAGCAGGGCGACAGGGAGTCCCCCCAATCAGCCCCAGCATTTT. Its translation is CATSRATGSPPNQPQHF. The full variable domain, with the rest looked up from reference TRBV15 and TRBJ1-5, is DAMVIQNPRYQVTQFGKPVTLSCSQTLNHNVMYWYQQKSSQAPKLLFHYYDKDFNNEADTPDNFQSRRPNTSFCFLDIRSPGLGDTAMYLCATSRATGSPPNQPQHFGDGTRLSIL.